These 26 T cell receptor beta chains were sequenced from one sample in a study of cytomegalovirus exposure and HLA in healthy donors. PCR involved 60 Vbeta and 13 Jbeta primers. Sequencing used immunoSEQ multiplex PCR; TCRdb keeps in-frame clones, though not all of them. The sample contains fewer than 85,000 clones, approximately 82% of which appear only once. Sequenced material: PBMCs. The receptors stem from a man in his sixties or seventies in good health and CMV-seropositive.

The count of this clone is one. J is TRBJ2-5 and V is TRBV5-5, with D possibly being TRBD1 (5 bases). Germline lookup yields CDR1 SGHKS and CDR2 YYEKEE (reference sequence). V shed 4 bases and J shed 5 bases, with 21 bases lying between them. The CDR3 has 16 amino acids. The CDR3 DNA is TGTGCCAGCAGCCACGAATGGACGGGTCCAGGGGAGACCCAGTACTTC. It specifies CASSHEWTGPGETQYF.

The rearrangement joins TRBV28 to TRBJ2-2; TRBD1 matches at 9 bases. The CDR3 extends over 17 amino acids. Germline CDR1 and CDR2: MDHEN and SYDVKM. The J segment lost 2 bases and the V segment lost 6 bases, leaving 10 bases of the junction unmatched. In DNA form, the CDR3 reads TGTGCCAGCAGCCCCTACCGGGACAGGGACAACACCGGGGAGCTGTTTTTT. Its protein is CASSPYRDRDNTGELFF.

This chain joins TRBV19 and TRBJ1-2; 9 bases are a match to TRBD1. V trimming: 5 bases; J trimming: 10 bases; junction bases outside the gene matches: 8. CDR1 LNHDA and CDR2 SQIVND come from the germline V gene (reference sequence). The CDR3 runs to 13 residues. CDR3 in DNA: TGTGCCAGTAGTCCCCGGGACAGGGAGTCCTACACCTTC. Translated: CASSPRDRESYTF.

J is TRBJ2-7 and V is TRBV28; weak D call: TRBD1 (6 bases). Germline lookup yields CDR1 MDHEN and CDR2 SYDVKM. V was clipped by 2 bases and J by 3 bases, with 11 bases between them. This CDR3 is 14 amino acids long. The CDR3 DNA follows: TGTGCCAGCAGTTTACCGGGACATAACTACGAGCAGTACTTC. It encodes CASSLPGHNYEQYF.

The chain has TRBV2 and TRBJ2-2; 7 nucleotides agree with TRBD2. The V and J ends lost 8 bases and 4 bases, in that order; junction bases with no gene match: 7. CDR1 is SNHLY and CDR2 is FYNNEI in the germline V gene. CDR3 length: 14 residues. Written as DNA, the CDR3 is TGTGCCAGCGGAGGGAGGGAGAGCACCGGGGAGCTGTTTTTT. As protein: CASGGRESTGELFF.

The V and J genes are TRBV5-1 and TRBJ1-1; D unclear. The CDR3 has 13 residues. Germline V gene data show CDR1 as SGHRS and CDR2 as YFSETQ. Trimming removed 4 bases at V and 4 bases at J, with 11 bases between. The CDR3 protein is CASSPDWITEAFF. The CDR3 DNA follows: TGCGCCAGCAGCCCGGACTGGATCACTGAAGCTTTCTTT.

V usage is TRBV12-5 and J usage is TRBJ1-5, with TRBD1 matching 11 bases. The germline V gene has CDR1 LGHNT and CDR2 FRNRAP. The CDR3 consists of 15 residues. V shed 7 bases, J shed 7 bases, and the junction held 9 bases outside the gene matches. Written as DNA, the CDR3 is TGTGCTAGTGATATGGACAGGGGGCTCGGGCAGCCCCAGCATTTT. Its protein product is CASDMDRGLGQPQHF. The whole variable domain, filled in from reference TRBV12-5 and TRBJ1-5, reads DARVTQTPRHKVTEMGQEVTMRCQPILGHNTVFWYRQTMMQGLELLAYFRNRAPLDDSGMPKDRFSAEMPDATLATLKIQPSEPRDSAVYFCASDMDRGLGQPQHFGDGTRLSIL.

The chain uses TRBV5-1 and TRBJ1-4, with 8 nucleotides matching TRBD1. The germline CDR1 and CDR2 sequences are SGHRS and YFSETQ. The V segment lost 0 bases and the J segment 6 bases; nucleotides outside the gene matches: 4. The CDR3 loop spans 15 amino acids. CDR3 DNA: TGCGCCAGCAGCTTGGCCGGGACAGGTTATGAAAAACTGTTTTTT. This encodes CASSLAGTGYEKLFF.

The chain employs TRBV9 and TRBJ2-1; 7 bases align to TRBD1. Germline CDR1 SGDLS, CDR2 YYNGEE. The trim removed 5 bases at V and 5 bases at J, leaving 10 bases unmatched. This CDR3 contains 15 residues. The CDR3 sequence is CASRATGTENNEQFF. In DNA form, the CDR3 reads TGTGCCAGCAGAGCAACCGGGACAGAAAACAATGAGCAGTTCTTC.

The chain joins TRBV11-2 to TRBJ2-1, with D tentatively TRBD1 (5 bases). The CDR3 runs to 14 residues. Germline values: CDR1 SGHAT, CDR2 FQNNGV. Trimming removed 3 bases from V and 7 bases from J, with 13 bases in between. CDR3 amino acids: CASSFRQSGNEQFF. For the CDR3, the DNA is TGTGCCAGCAGCTTCCGACAGTCTGGGAATGAGCAGTTCTTC.

The chain couples TRBV2 to TRBJ2-7, with D perhaps TRBD1 (6 bases). CDR3 length: 14 residues. Trimming removed 6 bases at V and 0 bases at J, with 12 bases between. Germline CDR1 and CDR2: SNHLY and FYNNEI. The CDR3 DNA follows: TGTGCCAGCAGGCCCGGACAGAGCTCCTACGAGCAGTACTTC. It specifies CASRPGQSSYEQYF. Drawing the rest from reference TRBV2 and TRBJ2-7, the complete variable domain is EPEVTQTPSHQVTQMGQEVILRCVPISNHLYFYWYRQILGQKVEFLVSFYNNEISEKSEIFDDQFSVERPDGSNFTLKIRSTKLEDSAMYFCASRPGQSSYEQYFGPGTRLTVT.

This chain links TRBV2 with TRBJ2-2, with TRBD2 matching over 12 bases. Per germline, CDR1 SNHLY and CDR2 FYNNEI. The CDR3 is 15 amino acids. J was trimmed by 3 bases and V by 4 bases; bases with no gene match: 0. CDR3 in DNA: TGTGCCAGCAGTGCTAGCGGGGGGGACACCGGGGAGCTGTTTTTT. This encodes CASSASGGDTGELFF.

The J gene is TRBJ2-7, the V gene TRBV27; TRBD1 agrees at 11 bases. V was pared by 5 bases and J by 3 bases, with 6 bases of the junction left unmatched. Germline values: CDR1 MNHEY, CDR2 SMNVEV (reference sequence). This CDR3 spans 15 amino acids. The chain's CDR3 is CASSLGQGAGYEQYF. The CDR3 DNA follows: TGTGCCAGCAGTCTCGGACAGGGGGCTGGCTACGAGCAGTACTTC.

V is TRBV7-3 and J is TRBJ2-7; no clear D. Per the germline V gene, CDR1 is SGHTA and CDR2 is FQGTGA. Trimming pared 1 base from V and 2 bases from J, leaving 6 bases between. CDR3 length: 13 amino acids. DNA for the CDR3: TGTGCCAGCAGCTTAATCGGTACCTACGAGCAGTACTTC. Translation gives CASSLIGTYEQYF.

The chain combines TRBV2 with TRBJ1-5; no definite D call. CDR3 length equals 11 residues. Germline V gene data show CDR1 as SNHLY and CDR2 as FYNNEI. Deletions cut 5 bases from V and 11 bases from J, with 10 bases between. The CDR3 is CASSFLVSQHF. CDR3 DNA sequence: TGTGCCAGCAGTTTCTTAGTATCCCAGCATTTT. Full variable domain (remainder filled in from reference TRBV2 and TRBJ1-5): EPEVTQTPSHQVTQMGQEVILRCVPISNHLYFYWYRQILGQKVEFLVSFYNNEISEKSEIFDDQFSVERPDGSNFTLKIRSTKLEDSAMYFCASSFLVSQHFGDGTRLSIL.

V is TRBV6-1 and J is TRBJ2-3; 11 nucleotides align to TRBD1. After removal of 7 bases from V and 6 bases from J, the junction contained 9 bases not matched to a gene. The CDR3 sequence is 15 residues long. Germline V CDR1 and CDR2: MNHNS, SASEGT. The CDR3 loop reads CASKIRDRGDDTQYF. The CDR3 DNA reads TGTGCCAGCAAAATCCGGGACAGGGGGGATGATACGCAGTATTTT.

The chain employs TRBV7-9 and TRBJ2-7, with D perhaps matching TRBD2 (6 bases). The CDR3 contains 14 residues. Germline CDR1 and CDR2: SEHNR and FQNEAQ (reference sequence). V shed 8 bases and J shed 3 bases, with 17 bases lying between them. CDR3 bases: TGTGCCAGCGGGGGTTACGGGAGCCACTACGAGCAGTACTTC. Translating it yields CASGGYGSHYEQYF. Using reference TRBV7-9 and TRBJ2-7 for the parts outside the CDR3, the full variable domain is DTGVSQNPRHKITKRGQNVTFRCDPISEHNRLYWYRQTLGQGPEFLTYFQNEAQLEKSRLLSDRFSAERPKGSFSTLEIQRTEQGDSAMYLCASGGYGSHYEQYFGPGTRLTVT.

The chain has TRBV7-6 and TRBJ2-2; 11 bases fit TRBD1. The germline gives CDR1 SGHVS, CDR2 FNYEAQ. Losses at the gene ends were 6 bases for V and 7 bases for J; bases not matched to a gene: 4. The length of the CDR3 is 14 residues. The CDR3 DNA reads TGTGCCAGCAGAGGGACAGGGGGAGTCGGGGAGCTGTTTTTT. Its protein is CASRGTGGVGELFF.

The sample holds one count of this clone. This chain joins TRBV28 and TRBJ1-2, with D possibly matching TRBD1 (6 bases). V was trimmed by 7 bases and J by 7 bases, leaving 25 bases between them. This CDR3 has 16 amino acids. Germline lookup yields CDR1 MDHEN and CDR2 SYDVKM. The CDR3 reads CASIMTGIPVLGGYTF. In DNA, the CDR3 is TGTGCCAGCATCATGACAGGAATCCCGGTTTTAGGTGGCTACACCTTC.

The CDR3 spells CASSRLAGGNTDTQYF. CDR3 bases: TGTGCCAGCAGCAGGTTAGCGGGGGGGAACACAGATACGCAGTATTTT. V and J are TRBV7-2 and TRBJ2-3; 11 nucleotides match TRBD2. There are 16 residues in the CDR3. The V gene's germline CDR1 is SGHTA and CDR2 FQGNSA. Trimming at V came to 5 bases and at J to 2 bases, leaving 6 bases not matched to a gene.

The chain carries TRBV7-6 and TRBJ2-1, with TRBD2 matching over 10 bases. This CDR3 is built from 17 residues. Looked up from germline, CDR1 is SGHVS and CDR2 is FNYEAQ. The ends lost 1 base at V and 3 bases at J; junction bases unmatched: 6. CDR3 protein: CASSLEGSSGGYNEQFF. The DNA of the CDR3 is TGTGCCAGCAGCTTAGAAGGCTCTAGCGGGGGCTACAATGAGCAGTTCTTC. Using reference TRBV7-6 and TRBJ2-1 for the parts outside the CDR3, the full variable domain is GAGVSQSPRYKVTKRGQDVALRCDPISGHVSLYWYRQALGQGPEFLTYFNYEAQQDKSGLPNDRFSAERPEGSISTLTIQRTEQRDSAMYRCASSLEGSSGGYNEQFFGPGTRLTVL.

This clone has just one count. The J gene is TRBJ2-1, the V gene TRBV6-5, with 8 positions matching TRBD1. V lost 6 bases to trimming and J lost 2 bases; unmatched junction nucleotides: 6. The CDR3 runs 15 residues. In germline, CDR1 is MNHEY, CDR2 SVGAGI. The CDR3 spells CASSARGRAYNEQFF. CDR3 nucleotide sequence: TGTGCCAGCAGCGCCAGGGGGCGCGCCTACAATGAGCAGTTCTTC.

This clone was observed a few times. The chain joins TRBV2 to TRBJ1-5; weak D call: TRBD1 (6 bases). CDR1 and CDR2 from the germline V gene are SNHLY and FYNNEI. CDR3 size: 13 residues. V dropped 6 bases and J dropped 4 bases, with 10 bases sitting between them. The CDR3 DNA sequence: TGTGCCAGCAGGGGGACATATAATCAGCCCCAGCATTTT. This translates into CASRGTYNQPQHF.

The CDR3 DNA reads as TGTGCCAGCAGCTTATTCAGGGGGTTATCTGGAAACACCATATATTTT. As protein: CASSLFRGLSGNTIYF. This chain uses TRBV7-2 with TRBJ1-3; 7 bases map to TRBD1. The germline CDR1 and CDR2 sequences are SGHTA and FQGNSA. The junction had 5 bases not matched to a gene; V was cut back by 2 bases and J by 1 base. The CDR3 consists of 16 residues.

V and J are TRBV27 and TRBJ1-1; 10 bases align to TRBD1. From germline, CDR1 is MNHEY and CDR2 SMNVEV (reference sequence). V was pared by 0 bases and J by 0 bases, with 7 bases of the junction left unmatched. The CDR3 spans 18 residues. CDR3 amino acids: CASSLSRQGAGVNTEAFF. The CDR3 coding sequence is TGTGCCAGCAGTTTATCGAGACAGGGGGCTGGGGTGAACACTGAAGCTTTCTTT.

The chain couples TRBV2 to TRBJ1-4, with 7 bases that match TRBD1. The junction had 5 bases not matched to a gene; V was cut back by 7 bases and J by 0 bases. The CDR3 covers 15 residues. CDR1 and CDR2 from the germline V gene are SNHLY and FYNNEI. The CDR3 sequence is CASKLGTATNEKLFF. The CDR3 DNA reads TGTGCCAGCAAGCTCGGGACAGCAACTAATGAAAAACTGTTTTTT.